This T cell receptor beta chain was profiled in a study of T cells in Graves' hyperthyroidism and ophthalmopathy. Investigators excluded patients with uncontrolled infection, other autoimmune disease, pregnancy or lactation. The CDR3 runs 13 residues. In germline, CDR1 is SNHLY, CDR2 FYNNEI. The V end lost 1 base, the J end lost 1 base, and 3 bases lay between the germline ends. This clonotype has a count of ten or more. Amplification yielded TCR beta CDR3 regions, with RNA transcripts as the source. TCR CDR3 underwent first-round RT-PCR with the HTBI primer set. TCRdb re-called the multiplex PCR reads with MiXCR, one entry per CDR3 protein. Among about 400,000 distinct CDR3 sequences listed, approximately 14% were seen once.

This clonotype originated in a young woman with Graves' hyperthyroidism. The sample taken for sequencing was blood. This chain joins TRBV2 and TRBJ2-3, with D uncertain. The CDR3 is CASSEEGTDTQYF. CDR3 sequence (DNA): TGTGCCAGCAGTGAAGAGGGCACAGATACGCAGTATTTT. Based on the CDR3 plus reference TRBV2 and TRBJ2-3, the full variable domain is EPEVTQTPSHQVTQMGQEVILRCVPISNHLYFYWYRQILGQKVEFLVSFYNNEISEKSEIFDDQFSVERPDGSNFTLKIRSTKLEDSAMYFCASSEEGTDTQYFGPGTRLTVL.